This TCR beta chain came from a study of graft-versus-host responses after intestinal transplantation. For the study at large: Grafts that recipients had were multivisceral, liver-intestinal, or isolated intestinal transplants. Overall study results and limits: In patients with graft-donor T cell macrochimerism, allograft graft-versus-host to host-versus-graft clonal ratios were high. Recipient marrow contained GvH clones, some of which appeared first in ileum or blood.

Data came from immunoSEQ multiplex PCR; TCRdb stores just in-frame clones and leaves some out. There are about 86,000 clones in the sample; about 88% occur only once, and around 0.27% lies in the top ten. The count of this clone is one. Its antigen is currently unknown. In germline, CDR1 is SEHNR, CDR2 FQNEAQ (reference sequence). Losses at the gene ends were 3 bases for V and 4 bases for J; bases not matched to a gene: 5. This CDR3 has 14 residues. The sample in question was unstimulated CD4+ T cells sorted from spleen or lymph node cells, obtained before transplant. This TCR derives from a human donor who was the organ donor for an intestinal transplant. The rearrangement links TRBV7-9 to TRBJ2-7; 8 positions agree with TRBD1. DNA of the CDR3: TGTGCCAGCAGCTTCGGGACAGGACCTTACGAGCAGTACTTC. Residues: CASSFGTGPYEQYF.